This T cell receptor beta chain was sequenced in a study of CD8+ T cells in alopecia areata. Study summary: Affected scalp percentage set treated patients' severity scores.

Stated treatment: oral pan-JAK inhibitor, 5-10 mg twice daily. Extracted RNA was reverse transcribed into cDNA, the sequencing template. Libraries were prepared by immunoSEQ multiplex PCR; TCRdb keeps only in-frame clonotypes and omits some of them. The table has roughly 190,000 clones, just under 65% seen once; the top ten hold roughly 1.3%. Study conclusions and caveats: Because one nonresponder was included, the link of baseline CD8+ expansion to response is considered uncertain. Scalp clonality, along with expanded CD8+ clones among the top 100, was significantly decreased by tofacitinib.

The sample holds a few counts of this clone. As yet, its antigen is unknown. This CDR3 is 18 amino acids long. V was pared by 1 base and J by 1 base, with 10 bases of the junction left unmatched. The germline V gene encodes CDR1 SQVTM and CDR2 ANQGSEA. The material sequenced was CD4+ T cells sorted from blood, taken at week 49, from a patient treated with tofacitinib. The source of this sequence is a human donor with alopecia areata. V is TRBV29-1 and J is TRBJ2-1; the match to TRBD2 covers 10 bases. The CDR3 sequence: CSVEVMLAGASSYNEQFF. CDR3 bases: TGCAGCGTTGAAGTGATGCTAGCGGGGGCCTCATCCTACAATGAGCAGTTCTTC.